Presented here are 6 T cell receptor beta chains from one specimen sequenced in a study of radiotherapy plus CTLA-4 blockade in lung cancer. Repertoires were generated with immunoSEQ multiplex PCR, while TCRdb's copy carries only in-frame clones and drops some. Among about 66,000 clones listed, around 83% were seen once. The input for sequencing was peripheral blood, taken from a patient treated with radiotherapy plus ipilimumab. These receptors all come from a human donor with non-small cell lung cancer who had a partial response to radiotherapy plus ipilimumab.

The J gene is TRBJ2-3, the V gene TRBV6-1; D unresolved. Deletions cut 6 bases from V and 2 bases from J, with 15 bases between. CDR3 size: 15 residues. Per germline, CDR1 MNHNS and CDR2 SASEGT. The CDR3 nucleotides are TGTGCCAGCAGGAGCTCACCTGGAGACACAGATACGCAGTATTTT. Its translation is CASRSSPGDTDTQYF.

The V and J genes are TRBV10-2 and TRBJ1-5; unclear D gene. Germline values: CDR1 WSHSY, CDR2 SAAADI. V dropped 4 bases and J dropped 4 bases, with 8 bases sitting between them. This CDR3 has 13 amino acids. For the CDR3, the DNA is TGCGCCAGCAGTGTTAGAATTAATCAGCCCCAGCATTTT. This codes for CASSVRINQPQHF.

This chain connects TRBV28 to TRBJ2-1; D call uncertain. Germline values: CDR1 MDHEN, CDR2 SYDVKM. The V gene lost 2 bases and the J gene lost 5 bases, with 10 bases spanning the gap. This CDR3 comprises 14 residues. CDR3 in DNA: TGTGCCAGCAGTTTACGCGCCCCGCACAATGAGCAGTTCTTC. The encoded protein is CASSLRAPHNEQFF.

The chain couples TRBV5-1 to TRBJ2-3; 7 bases match TRBD1. The germline V gene has CDR1 SGHRS and CDR2 YFSETQ. This CDR3 region has 15 residues. The J segment lost 2 bases and the V segment lost 0 bases, leaving 3 bases of the junction unmatched. This chain's CDR3 is CASSLDTGATDTQYF. CDR3 DNA sequence: TGCGCCAGCAGCTTGGATACAGGGGCCACAGATACGCAGTATTTT.

The chain is built from TRBV28 and TRBJ1-5, with a tentative D call TRBD1 (5 bases). This CDR3 spans 12 amino acids. Trimming stripped 6 bases from V and 9 bases from J, with 12 bases between. Germline V lookup: CDR1 MDHEN, CDR2 SYDVKM. The CDR3 here is CASSRVLTPQHF. CDR3 nucleotide sequence: TGTGCCAGCAGCAGGGTCTTAACGCCCCAGCATTTT.

The chain is built from TRBV13 and TRBJ2-5; D ambiguous. The DNA matches TRBJ2-7 better at its end, which makes the J call doubtful. The CDR3 loop spans 15 amino acids. CDR1 is PRHDT, CDR2 FYEKMQ, per germline (reference sequence). CDR3 residues: CASSSLQTKRHEQYF. DNA for the CDR3: TGTGCCAGCAGCTCGCTCCAGACAAAACGTCACGAGCAGTACTTC.